This passage covers 8 T cell receptor beta chains from one sample sequenced in a study of OX40 agonist ivuxolimab in advanced cancers. Libraries were made using the immunoSEQ multiplex PCR assay. TCRdb re-hosts the immuneACCESS table, in-frame sequences only. Its copies lack some clones; in the studies checked, an unresolved V gene accounts for under half of them, and the cause for the rest is not known. The sample table contains more than 50,000 clones; only one count was recorded for roughly 88% of them. About 3% of the sample lies in the top ten. Specimen: CD4+ or CD8+ T cells sorted from blood, collected in a trial of the OX40 agonist ivuxolimab. These receptors were taken from an adult with an advanced solid tumor such as melanoma, head and neck, liver or kidney cancer.

The chain uses TRBV28 and TRBJ2-7; 12 bases line up with TRBD1. CDR3 length equals 14 residues. The germline gives CDR1 MDHEN, CDR2 SYDVKM. Trimming cost V 6 bases and J 7 bases; bases outside gene matches: 7. The CDR3 loop reads CASRLGQGAREQYF. DNA of the CDR3: TGTGCCAGCAGATTGGGACAGGGGGCGCGAGAGCAGTACTTC.

The chain links TRBV11-2 to TRBJ1-4, with a possible D match to TRBD1 (6 bases). V gave up 6 bases and J gave up 5 bases, with 19 bases separating them. Germline lookup yields CDR1 SGHAT and CDR2 FQNNGV. This CDR3 contains 16 residues. The CDR3 protein is CASSLDSQSPNEKLFF. As DNA, the CDR3 is TGTGCCAGCAGTTTGGACAGCCAGAGCCCAAATGAAAAACTGTTTTTT.

The chain has TRBV9 and TRBJ2-4, with 9 bases identical to TRBD2. Germline CDR1 SGDLS, CDR2 YYNGEE. J gave up 3 bases and V 4 bases, and 8 bases lay outside the gene matches. The CDR3 is 16 residues long. In DNA form, the CDR3 reads TGTGCCAGCAGCCCCCTGGGCGGGGGGGGCAAAAACATTCAGTACTTC. Translated, it gives CASSPLGGGGKNIQYF.

J is TRBJ2-3 and V is TRBV7-9; TRBD1 matches at 9 bases. The CDR3 consists of 15 residues. V lost 3 bases, J lost 1 base, and 2 bases stayed unmatched. Germline assignment: CDR1 SEHNR and CDR2 FQNEAQ (reference sequence). CDR3 DNA: TGTGCCAGCAGCTTCAGGGACAGGGGCACAGATACGCAGTATTTT. It translates to CASSFRDRGTDTQYF.

This clone was detected only a few times. V gene TRBV30 combines with J gene TRBJ1-1, with D tentatively TRBD1 (5 bases). The V end was cut by 5 bases, the J end by 4 bases, with 14 bases between. Germline values: CDR1 GTSNPN, CDR2 SVGIG (reference sequence). The CDR3 is made up of 13 amino acids. The CDR3 nucleotides read TGTGCCTGGTGGGCCCCCGGGGGCACTGAAGCTTTCTTT. Amino acid sequence: CAWWAPGGTEAFF.

This clone was detected only a few times. The gene calls are TRBV6-1 and TRBJ2-2, with 11 bases aligning to TRBD1. The V gene end was trimmed by 6 bases and the J gene end by 4 bases; junction bases not matched to a gene: 4. Germline V CDR1 and CDR2: MNHNS, SASEGT. This CDR3 is 15 amino acids long. CDR3 in DNA: TGTGCCAGCAGAGGTGGGACAGGGGGCACCGGGGAGCTGTTTTTT. This sequence encodes CASRGGTGGTGELFF.

V is TRBV7-9 and J is TRBJ2-5; 8 bases are a match to TRBD1. The length of the CDR3 is 12 residues. V lost 11 bases to trimming and J lost 3 bases; unmatched junction nucleotides: 5. The germline gives CDR1 SEHNR, CDR2 FQNEAQ (reference sequence). This CDR3 reads CAGDRGEETQYF. CDR3 bases: TGTGCCGGAGACAGGGGAGAAGAGACCCAGTACTTC.

The J gene is TRBJ1-1, the V gene TRBV18, with D possibly matching TRBD1 (6 bases). V was trimmed by 5 bases and J by 2 bases, leaving 15 bases between them. The CDR3 spans 15 residues. The germline gives CDR1 KGHSH, CDR2 LQKENI. The CDR3 spells CASSSTRQVNTEAFF. CDR3 nucleotide sequence: TGTGCCAGCTCATCAACCAGACAGGTCAACACTGAAGCTTTCTTT.